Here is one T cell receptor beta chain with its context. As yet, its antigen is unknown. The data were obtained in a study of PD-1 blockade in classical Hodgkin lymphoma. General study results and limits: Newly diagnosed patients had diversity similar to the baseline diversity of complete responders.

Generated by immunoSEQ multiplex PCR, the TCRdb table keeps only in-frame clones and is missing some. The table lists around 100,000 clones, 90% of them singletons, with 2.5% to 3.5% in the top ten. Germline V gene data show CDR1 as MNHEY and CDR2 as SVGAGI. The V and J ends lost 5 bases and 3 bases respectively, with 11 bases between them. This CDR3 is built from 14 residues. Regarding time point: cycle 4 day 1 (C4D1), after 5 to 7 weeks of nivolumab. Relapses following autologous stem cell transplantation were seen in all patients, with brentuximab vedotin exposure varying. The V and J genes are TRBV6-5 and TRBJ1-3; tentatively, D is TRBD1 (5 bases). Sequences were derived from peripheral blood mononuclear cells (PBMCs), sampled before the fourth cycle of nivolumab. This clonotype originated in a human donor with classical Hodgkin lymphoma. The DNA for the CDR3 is TGTGCCAGCAGTCCCGGGACTGTTGGAAACACCATATATTTT. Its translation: CASSPGTVGNTIYF.